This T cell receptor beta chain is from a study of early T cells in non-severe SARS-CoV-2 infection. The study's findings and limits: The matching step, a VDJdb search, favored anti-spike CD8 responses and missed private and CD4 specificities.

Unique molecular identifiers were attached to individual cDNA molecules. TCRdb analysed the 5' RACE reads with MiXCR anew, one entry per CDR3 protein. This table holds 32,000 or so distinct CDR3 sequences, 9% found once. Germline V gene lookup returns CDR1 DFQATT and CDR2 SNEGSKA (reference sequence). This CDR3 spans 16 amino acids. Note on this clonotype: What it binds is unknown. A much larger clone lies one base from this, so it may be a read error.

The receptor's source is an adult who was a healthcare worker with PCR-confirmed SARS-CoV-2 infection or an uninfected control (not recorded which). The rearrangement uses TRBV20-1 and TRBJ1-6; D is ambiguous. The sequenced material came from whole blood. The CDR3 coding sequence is TGCAGTGCTCGAACGCGGGAGCAGTCCTATAATTCACACCTCCACTTT. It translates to CSARTREQSYNSHLHF.